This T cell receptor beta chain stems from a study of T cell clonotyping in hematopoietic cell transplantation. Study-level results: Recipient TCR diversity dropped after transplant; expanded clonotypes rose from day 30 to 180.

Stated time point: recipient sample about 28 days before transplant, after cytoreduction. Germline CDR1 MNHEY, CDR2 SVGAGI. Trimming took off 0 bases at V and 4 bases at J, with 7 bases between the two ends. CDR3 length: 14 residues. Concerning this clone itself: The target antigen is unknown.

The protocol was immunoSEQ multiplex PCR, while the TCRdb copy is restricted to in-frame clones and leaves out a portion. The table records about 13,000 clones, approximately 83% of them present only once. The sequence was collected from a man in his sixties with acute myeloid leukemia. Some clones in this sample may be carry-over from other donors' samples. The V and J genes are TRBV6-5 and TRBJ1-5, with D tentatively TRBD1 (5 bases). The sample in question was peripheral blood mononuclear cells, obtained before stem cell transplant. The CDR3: CASSYSGGNQPQHF. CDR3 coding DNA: TGTGCCAGCAGTTACTCGGGGGGGAATCAGCCCCAGCATTTT.